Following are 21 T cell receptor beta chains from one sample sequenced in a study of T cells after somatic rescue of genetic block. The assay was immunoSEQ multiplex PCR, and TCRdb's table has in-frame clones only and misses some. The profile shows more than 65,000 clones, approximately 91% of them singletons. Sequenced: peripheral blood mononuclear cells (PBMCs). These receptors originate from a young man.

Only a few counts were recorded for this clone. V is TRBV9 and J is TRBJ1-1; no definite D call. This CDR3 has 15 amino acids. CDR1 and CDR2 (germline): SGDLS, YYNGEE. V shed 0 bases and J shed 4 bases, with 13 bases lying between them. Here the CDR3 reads CASSVGVGRATEAFF. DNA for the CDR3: TGTGCCAGCAGCGTAGGGGTAGGACGGGCCACTGAAGCTTTCTTT. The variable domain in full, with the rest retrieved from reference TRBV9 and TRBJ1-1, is DSGVTQTPKHLITATGQRVTLRCSPRSGDLSVYWYQQSLDQGLQFLIQYYNGEERAKGNILERFSAQQFPDLHSELNLSSLELGDSALYFCASSVGVGRATEAFFGQGTRLTVV.

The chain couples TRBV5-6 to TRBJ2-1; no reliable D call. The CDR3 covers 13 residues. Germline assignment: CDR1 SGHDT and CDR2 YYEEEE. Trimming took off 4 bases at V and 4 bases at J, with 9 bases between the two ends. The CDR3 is CASSGSRYNEQFF. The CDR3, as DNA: TGTGCCAGCAGCGGCTCACGGTACAATGAGCAGTTCTTC.

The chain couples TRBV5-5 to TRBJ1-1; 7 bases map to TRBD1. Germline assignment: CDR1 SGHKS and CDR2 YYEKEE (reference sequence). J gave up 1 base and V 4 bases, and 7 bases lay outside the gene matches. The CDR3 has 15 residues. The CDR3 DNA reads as TGTGCCAGCAGCCGCACTGACAGGGCGAACACTGAAGCTTTCTTT. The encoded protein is CASSRTDRANTEAFF.

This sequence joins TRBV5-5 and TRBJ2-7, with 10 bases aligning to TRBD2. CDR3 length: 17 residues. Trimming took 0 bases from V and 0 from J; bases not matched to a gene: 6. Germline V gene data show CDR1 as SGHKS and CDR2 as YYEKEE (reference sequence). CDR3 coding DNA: TGTGCCAGCAGCTTGGAACTAGCGGGACCTAGCTCCTACGAGCAGTACTTC. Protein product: CASSLELAGPSSYEQYF.

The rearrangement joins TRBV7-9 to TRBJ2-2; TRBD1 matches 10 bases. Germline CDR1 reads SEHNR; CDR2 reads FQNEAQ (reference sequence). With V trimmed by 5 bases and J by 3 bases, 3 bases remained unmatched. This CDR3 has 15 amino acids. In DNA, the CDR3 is TGTGCCAGCAGCGAAGGACAGGGGGACACCGGGGAGCTGTTTTTT. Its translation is CASSEGQGDTGELFF.

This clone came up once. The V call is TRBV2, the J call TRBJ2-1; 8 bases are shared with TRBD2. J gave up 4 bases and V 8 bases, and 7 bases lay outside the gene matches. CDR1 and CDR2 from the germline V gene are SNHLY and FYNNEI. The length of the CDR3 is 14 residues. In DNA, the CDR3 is TGTGCCAGCGAGTGGCGGGGGGCTTACAATGAGCAGTTCTTC. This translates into CASEWRGAYNEQFF.

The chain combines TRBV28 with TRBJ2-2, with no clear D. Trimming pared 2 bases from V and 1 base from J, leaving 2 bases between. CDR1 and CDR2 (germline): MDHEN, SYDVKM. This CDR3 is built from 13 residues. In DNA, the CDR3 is TGTGCCAGCAGTTTACAGAACACCGGGGAGCTGTTTTTT. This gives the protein CASSLQNTGELFF.

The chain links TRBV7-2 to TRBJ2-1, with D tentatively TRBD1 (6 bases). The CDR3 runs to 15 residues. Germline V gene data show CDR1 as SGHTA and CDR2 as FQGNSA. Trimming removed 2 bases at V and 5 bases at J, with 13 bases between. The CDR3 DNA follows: TGTGCCAGCAGCTTAATGGGGGCACGCCACAATGAGCAGTTCTTC. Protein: CASSLMGARHNEQFF.

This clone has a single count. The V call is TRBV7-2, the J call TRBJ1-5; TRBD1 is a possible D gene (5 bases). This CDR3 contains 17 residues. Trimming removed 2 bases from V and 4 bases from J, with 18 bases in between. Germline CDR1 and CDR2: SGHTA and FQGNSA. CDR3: CASSLYTIYGGNQPQHF. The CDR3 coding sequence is TGTGCCAGCAGCTTATATACGATATACGGGGGGAATCAGCCCCAGCATTTT.

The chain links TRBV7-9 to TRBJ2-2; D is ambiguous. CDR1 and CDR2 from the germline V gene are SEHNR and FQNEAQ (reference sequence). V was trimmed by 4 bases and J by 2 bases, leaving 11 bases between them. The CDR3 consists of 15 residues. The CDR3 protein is CASSSELGNTGELFF. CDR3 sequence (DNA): TGTGCCAGCAGCTCCGAACTCGGCAACACCGGGGAGCTGTTTTTT.

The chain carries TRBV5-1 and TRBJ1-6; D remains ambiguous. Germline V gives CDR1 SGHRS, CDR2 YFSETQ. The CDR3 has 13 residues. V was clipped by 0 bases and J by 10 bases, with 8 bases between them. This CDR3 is CASSLGSESPLHF. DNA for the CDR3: TGCGCCAGCAGCTTGGGAAGTGAATCACCCCTCCACTTT.

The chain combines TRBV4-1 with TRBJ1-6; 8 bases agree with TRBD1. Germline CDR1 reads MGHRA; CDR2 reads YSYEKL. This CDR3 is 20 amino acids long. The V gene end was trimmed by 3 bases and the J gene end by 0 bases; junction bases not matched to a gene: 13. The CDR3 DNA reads TGCGCCAGCAGCCATCTCCGGGACAGGTACCTAAGCTCCTATAATTCACCCCTCCACTTT. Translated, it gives CASSHLRDRYLSSYNSPLHF.

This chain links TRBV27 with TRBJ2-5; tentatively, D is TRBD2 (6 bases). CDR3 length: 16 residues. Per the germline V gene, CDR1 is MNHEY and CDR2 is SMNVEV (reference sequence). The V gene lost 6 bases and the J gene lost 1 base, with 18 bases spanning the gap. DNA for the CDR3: TGTGCCAGCAGCCCCTGGGGAGGACACGGCCAAGAGACCCAGTACTTC. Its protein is CASSPWGGHGQETQYF.

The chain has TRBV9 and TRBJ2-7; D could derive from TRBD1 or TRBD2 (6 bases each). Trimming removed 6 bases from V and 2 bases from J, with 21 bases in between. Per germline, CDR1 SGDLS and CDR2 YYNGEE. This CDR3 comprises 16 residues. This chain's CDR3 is CASTPGWSGATYEQYF. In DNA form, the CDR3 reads TGTGCCAGCACCCCCGGCTGGTCGGGGGCCACCTACGAGCAGTACTTC.

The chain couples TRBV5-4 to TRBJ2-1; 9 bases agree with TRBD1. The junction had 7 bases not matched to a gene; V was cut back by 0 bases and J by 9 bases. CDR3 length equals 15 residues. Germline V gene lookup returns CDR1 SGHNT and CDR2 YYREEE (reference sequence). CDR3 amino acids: CASSLAPTGGSEQFF. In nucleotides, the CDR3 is TGTGCCAGCAGCTTGGCACCGACAGGGGGAAGTGAGCAGTTCTTC.

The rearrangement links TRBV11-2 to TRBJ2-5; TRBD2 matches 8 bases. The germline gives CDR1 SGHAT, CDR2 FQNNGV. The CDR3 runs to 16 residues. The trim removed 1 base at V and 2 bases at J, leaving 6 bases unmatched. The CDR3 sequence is CASSLGAAGEQETQYF. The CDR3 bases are TGTGCCAGCAGCTTAGGCGCAGCGGGGGAACAAGAGACCCAGTACTTC.

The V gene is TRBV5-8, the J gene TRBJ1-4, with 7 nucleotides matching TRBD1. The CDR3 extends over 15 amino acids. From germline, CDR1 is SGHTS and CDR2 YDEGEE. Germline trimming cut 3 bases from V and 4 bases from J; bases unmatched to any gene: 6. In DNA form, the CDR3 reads TGTGCCAGCAGCTCCTGGGGGACAGTTAATGAAAAACTGTTTTTT. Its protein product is CASSSWGTVNEKLFF.

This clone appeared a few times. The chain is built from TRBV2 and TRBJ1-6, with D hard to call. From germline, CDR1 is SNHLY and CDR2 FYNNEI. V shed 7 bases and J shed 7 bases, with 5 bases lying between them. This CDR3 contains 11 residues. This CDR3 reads CASNQNSPLHF. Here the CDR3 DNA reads TGTGCCAGCAATCAGAATTCACCCCTCCACTTT.

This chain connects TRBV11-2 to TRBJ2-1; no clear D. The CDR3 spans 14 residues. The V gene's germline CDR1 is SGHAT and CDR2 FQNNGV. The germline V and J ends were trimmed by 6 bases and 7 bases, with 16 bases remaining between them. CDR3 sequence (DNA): TGTGCCAGCAGGAAGCTGGACCCTGGGAATGAGCAGTTCTTC. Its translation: CASRKLDPGNEQFF.

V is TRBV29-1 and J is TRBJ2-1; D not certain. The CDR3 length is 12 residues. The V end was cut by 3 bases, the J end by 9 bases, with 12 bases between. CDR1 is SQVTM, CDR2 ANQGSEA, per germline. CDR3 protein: CSVDLVGREQFF. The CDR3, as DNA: TGCAGCGTTGATCTGGTCGGCCGTGAGCAGTTCTTC.

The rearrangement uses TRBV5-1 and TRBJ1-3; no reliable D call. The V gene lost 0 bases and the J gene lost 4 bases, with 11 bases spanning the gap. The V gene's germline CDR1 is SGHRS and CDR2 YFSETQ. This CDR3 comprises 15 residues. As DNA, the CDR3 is TGCGCCAGCAGCTTGGATTGGGATTCGGGAAACACCATATATTTT. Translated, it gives CASSLDWDSGNTIYF.